This T cell receptor (beta chain) was profiled in a study of cytomegalovirus exposure and HLA in healthy donors. About this clone: Antigen unknown.

Findings and limits, study-wide: Researchers reported that a few CMV-associated chains were confirmed in vitro as CMV antigen-specific. Researchers reported in a later analysis that common viral pathogens appeared linked to several top clusters.

The germline CDR1 and CDR2 sequences are SGHRS and YFSETQ. The CDR3 is made up of 13 amino acids. V lost 5 bases and J lost 6; bases outside the gene matches: 3. Researchers ran the PCR with 60 Vbeta and 13 Jbeta primers. Clones were sequenced by immunoSEQ multiplex PCR, and TCRdb holds only the in-frame ones, with some missing. The data hold some 110,000 clones, with roughly four fifths observed a single time. The specimen sequenced was PBMCs. The sequence derives from a woman aged 60-75 years in good health and CMV-seropositive. This chain links TRBV5-1 with TRBJ1-1; 11 bases match TRBD1. DNA for the CDR3: TGCGCCAGCAGATGGACAGGGGGCGCTGAAGCTTTCTTT. Its protein is CASRWTGGAEAFF.